These 9 T cell receptor beta chains were sequenced from one sample in a study of response to subunit inactivated influenza vaccine. One entry per CDR3 protein, called by TCRdb with MiXCR from the RT-PCR reads. Of 650,000 to 800,000 distinct CDR3 sequences in the sample, 11% to 15% were seen once. The sample was PBMCs from blood, taken approximately 15 days before vaccination. These TCRs come from a man in his fifties who received an inactivated influenza vaccine.

This clonotype turned up a few times. The chain employs TRBV12-3 or TRBV12-4 and TRBJ2-5; 8 nucleotides align to TRBD2. The CDR3 has 15 residues. J gave up 1 base and V 4 bases, and 5 bases lay outside the gene matches. The chain's CDR3 is CASSWSTSAQETQYF. Here the CDR3 DNA reads TGTGCCAGCAGTTGGTCGACTAGCGCCCAAGAGACCCAGTACTTC.

The chain joins TRBV7-9 to TRBJ2-1; 8 bases map to TRBD2. The V gene's germline CDR1 is SEHNR and CDR2 FQNEAQ (reference sequence). Unmatched junction bases numbered 6, after V lost 4 bases and J lost 4 bases. The length of the CDR3 is 15 residues. DNA of the CDR3: TGTGCCAGCAGCTCGACTAGCGTACCATACAATGAGCAGTTCTTC. This sequence encodes CASSSTSVPYNEQFF.

This clonotype was counted a single time. The chain combines TRBV4-2 with TRBJ2-1, with TRBD2 matching 11 bases. The CDR3 runs 15 residues. Germline V gives CDR1 LGHNA, CDR2 YNFKEQ. J gave up 4 bases and V 4 bases, and 3 bases lay outside the gene matches. The DNA for the CDR3 is TGTGCCAGCAGCCTGACTAGCGGGGATTACAATGAGCAGTTCTTC. Its protein is CASSLTSGDYNEQFF.

The rearrangement uses TRBV5-5 and TRBJ2-7; tentative D call: TRBD2 (6 bases). This CDR3 has 18 amino acids. Germline V gene data show CDR1 as SGHKS and CDR2 as YYEKEE (reference sequence). Trimming took off 2 bases at V and 7 bases at J, with 28 bases between the two ends. The CDR3 sequence is CASSLLADMGLSSGEQYF. In DNA, the CDR3 is TGTGCCAGCAGCTTATTGGCAGACATGGGACTCTCGTCGGGTGAGCAGTACTTC. Supplemented by reference TRBV5-5 and TRBJ2-7, the full variable domain reads DAGVTQSPTHLIKTRGQQVTLRCSPISGHKSVSWYQQVLGQGPQFIFQYYEKEERGRGNFPDRFSARQFPNYSSELNVNALLLGDSALYLCASSLLADMGLSSGEQYFGPGTRLTVT.

The V gene is TRBV7-9, the J gene TRBJ1-4; D is unclear. With 0 bases removed from V and 0 bases from J, the gap between germline ends came to 11 bases. Germline CDR1 reads SEHNR; CDR2 reads FQNEAQ (reference sequence). This CDR3 has 17 amino acids. The CDR3 region is CASSLAVGRATNEKLFF. The CDR3 DNA reads as TGTGCCAGCAGCTTAGCAGTGGGCCGAGCAACTAATGAAAAACTGTTTTTT.

The CDR3 sequence: CASSSSLLIRTENTGELFF. DNA of the CDR3: TGTGCCAGCAGCTCCTCCTTATTAATAAGGACGGAGAACACCGGGGAGCTGTTTTTT. The V call is TRBV11-1, the J call TRBJ2-2; D gene unclear. The V gene's germline CDR1 is SGHAT and CDR2 FQDESV (reference sequence). The CDR3 extends over 19 amino acids. Trimming pared 4 bases from V and 1 base from J, leaving 22 bases between.

The chain uses TRBV7-9 and TRBJ1-1; D ambiguous. V lost 6 bases and J 6 bases, leaving 14 bases between the germline ends. This CDR3 comprises 13 residues. The germline CDR1 and CDR2 sequences are SEHNR and FQNEAQ (reference sequence). CDR3 sequence reads: CASRFNSGAEAFF. The CDR3 DNA sequence: TGTGCCAGCAGATTTAACAGTGGAGCTGAAGCTTTCTTT. The variable domain in full, completed from reference TRBV7-9 and TRBJ1-1, reads DTGVSQNPRHKITKRGQNVTFRCDPISEHNRLYWYRQTLGQGPEFLTYFQNEAQLEKSRLLSDRFSAERPKGSFSTLEIQRTEQGDSAMYLCASRFNSGAEAFFGQGTRLTVV.

This clonotype came up a few times. V is TRBV29-1 and J is TRBJ2-1, with TRBD2 matching over 9 bases. Germline V lookup: CDR1 SQVTM, CDR2 ANQGSEA. The CDR3 sequence is 16 residues long. V trimming: 2 bases; J trimming: 6 bases; junction bases outside the gene matches: 11. The CDR3 nucleotides are TGCAGCGTTGAAAAGAGGGGTGCGGGAGGGTCCAATGAGCAGTTCTTC. Protein sequence: CSVEKRGAGGSNEQFF.

This clonotype has just a few counts. The rearrangement uses TRBV10-3 and TRBJ1-1; no reliable D call. The V end was cut by 0 bases, the J end by 1 base, with 6 bases between. The CDR3 contains 14 residues. Germline V gene lookup returns CDR1 ENHRY and CDR2 SYGVKD. In DNA form, the CDR3 reads TGTGCCATCAGTGAGTCTTGGACGAACACTGAAGCTTTCTTT. Its protein is CAISESWTNTEAFF.